This T cell receptor (beta chain) was found in a study of blood T cell repertoires in COVID-19. Study overall: There were acute and convalescent COVID-19 samples, and they came from the United States, Italy and Spain. PBMCs, B-cell-depleted T cells, or T cells provided the cDNA or gDNA that made up the material.

This clone was counted only a few times. V trimming: 0 bases; J trimming: 6 bases; junction bases outside the gene matches: 9. There are 16 residues in the CDR3. Germline CDR1 reads SGDLS; CDR2 reads YYNGEE. In the original analysis: The assay estimated nucleated cells by amplifying reference gene primers. Using immunoSEQ multiplex PCR, the repertoire was profiled, and TCRdb retains in-frame clones only, with some absent. The DNA gave D and trimming, while V, J and clone size come from that table. The repertoire consists of some 120,000 clones, with roughly 80% occurring once and the leading ten covering 9.5% to 13%.

The chain couples TRBV9 to TRBJ1-2, with TRBD1 identical over 9 bases. Input material: peripheral blood. The receptor was derived from a human donor in a cohort sampled during active COVID-19. The CDR3 coding sequence is TGTGCCAGCAGCGTAGGACCCGACAGGACAGGGGATGGCTACACCTTC. Its protein product is CASSVGPDRTGDGYTF.